A selection of T cell receptor beta chains follows, all from one sample in a study of cytomegalovirus exposure and HLA in healthy donors. This table comes from immunoSEQ multiplex PCR, and its TCRdb copy is limited to in-frame clones, with some not included. The sample carries some 150,000 clones, roughly 80% recorded once. Sequencing used PBMCs. The receptors come from a man aged 35 to 55 in good health and CMV-seronegative. Both conserved end residues are part of each CDR3. Each record gives: CDR3 protein, CDR3 DNA, clone size, V gene, J gene, D gene. A D gene is named only where the DNA matches it firmly. Clone size is not always given. Where it is, it says once, few, many or a class for expanded clones.

CASSLSGGYQETQYF	TGTGCCAGCAGCTTAAGCGGGGGTTACCAAGAGACCCAGTACTTC	.	TRBV7-9	TRBJ2-5	TRBD2
CASSRQGNTEAFF	TGTGCCAGCTCTAGACAGGGGAACACTGAAGCTTTCTTT	.	TRBV18	TRBJ1-1	TRBD1
CASSQEEGGSYNEQFF	TGTGCCAGCAGCCAAGAGGAGGGAGGCTCCTACAATGAGCAGTTCTTC	.	TRBV21-1	TRBJ2-1	.
CASSLTSSGNEQFF	TGTGCCAGCAGCCTTACCTCTAGCGGCAATGAGCAGTTCTTC	.	TRBV7-3	TRBJ2-1	TRBD2
CAESTDTQYF	TGTGCTGAGAGTACAGATACGCAGTATTTT	.	TRBV6-4	TRBJ2-3	.
CASSFQPSAWNTEAFF	TGTGCCAGCAGTTTTCAACCTTCAGCGTGGAACACTGAAGCTTTCTTT	.	TRBV27	TRBJ1-1	.
CASSKDRLLLGYTF	TGTGCTAGCAGTAAGGACAGATTGCTTCTTGGCTACACCTTC	.	TRBV6-5	TRBJ1-2	.
CASSRPGLAGAGEQFF	TGTGCCAGCAGCCGTCCGGGACTAGCGGGAGCGGGTGAGCAGTTCTTC	.	TRBV11-2	TRBJ2-1	TRBD2
CASSLGRDRVTEAFF	TGTGCCAGCAGTTTGGGCCGGGACAGGGTCACTGAAGCTTTCTTT	.	TRBV28	TRBJ1-1	TRBD1
CASSTGEGQPQHF	TGCGCCAGCTCGACAGGGGAAGGTCAGCCCCAGCATTTT	.	TRBV5-1	TRBJ1-5	TRBD1
CASSSGLAGGEQYF	TGTGCCAGCAGCTCGGGACTAGCGGGGGGGGAGCAGTACTTC	.	TRBV7-2	TRBJ2-7	TRBD2
CASSYSGMYEQYF	TGTGCCAGCAGTTATAGCGGGATGTACGAGCAGTACTTC	once	TRBV6-5	TRBJ2-7	TRBD2
CASSPSGAGANVLTF	TGTGCCAGCAGCCCGTCAGGGGCTGGGGCCAACGTCCTGACTTTC	.	TRBV7-2	TRBJ2-6	.
CASSQDLGGRGQPQHF	TGCGCCAGCAGCCAAGATCTAGGGGGCAGGGGACAGCCCCAGCATTTT	.	TRBV4-3	TRBJ1-5	TRBD1
CASSSRDFLTGELFF	TGTGCCAGCAGCTCACGGGACTTTCTCACCGGGGAGCTGTTTTTT	.	TRBV5-6	TRBJ2-2	.
CAISESDRALPHNEQFF	TGTGCCATCAGTGAGTCTGACAGGGCCCTTCCGCACAATGAGCAGTTCTTC	.	TRBV10-3	TRBJ2-1	TRBD1
CASSRGSGQPPLHF	TGTGCCAGCAGCCGGGGTAGCGGTCAGCCACCCCTCCACTTT	.	TRBV13	TRBJ1-6	.
CASSPGDYSGNTIYF	TGTGCCAGCAGCCCAGGGGATTACTCTGGAAACACCATATATTTT	.	TRBV5-6	TRBJ1-3	.
CASRPLREARGANVLTF	TGTGCCAGCAGGCCACTCAGGGAGGCGAGGGGGGCCAACGTCCTGACTTTC	.	TRBV11-2	TRBJ2-6	.
CAISENASDQETQYF	TGTGCCATCAGTGAGAACGCTAGCGACCAAGAGACCCAGTACTTC	once	TRBV10-3	TRBJ2-5	.
CASRRDRGADTQYF	TGTGCCAGCAGGAGGGACAGGGGGGCAGATACGCAGTATTTT	once	TRBV11-3	TRBJ2-3	TRBD1
CASSPDRFSTDTQYF	TGTGCCAGCTCGCCGGACAGATTTAGCACAGATACGCAGTATTTT	.	TRBV18	TRBJ2-3	.
CASSLSGQGTITGELFF	TGTGCCAGCAGCTTATCAGGACAGGGGACGATCACCGGGGAGCTGTTTTTT	.	TRBV11-2	TRBJ2-2	TRBD1
CASREGQGSGYGYTF	TGCGCCAGCAGGGAAGGACAGGGGAGTGGGTATGGCTACACCTTC	.	TRBV5-1	TRBJ1-2	TRBD1
CASTLDHEQFF	TGTGCCAGCACCCTAGACCATGAGCAGTTCTTC	.	TRBV6-5	TRBJ2-1	.
CASSASGQGGYEKLFF	TGTGCCAGCTCGGCCAGCGGACAGGGAGGGTATGAAAAACTGTTTTTT	.	TRBV18	TRBJ1-4	TRBD1
CASSPGGRGYTF	TGTGCCAGCAGCCCGGGGGGACGAGGCTACACCTTC	once	TRBV5-6	TRBJ1-2	.
CASSLFKTQNTGELFF	TGTGCCAGCAGCTTATTCAAGACTCAGAACACCGGGGAGCTGTTTTTT	.	TRBV7-3	TRBJ2-2	.
CAISETRGPGETQYF	TGTGCCATCAGTGAAACCAGAGGGCCGGGGGAGACCCAGTACTTC	once	TRBV10-3	TRBJ2-5	.
CASSLARDTGELFF	TGTGCCAGCAGCTTAGCACGCGACACCGGGGAGCTGTTTTTT	once	TRBV11-3	TRBJ2-2	.
CASSPGLAGIGEQYF	TGTGCCAGCAGCCCGGGACTAGCGGGAATCGGCGAGCAGTACTTC	once	TRBV5-6	TRBJ2-7	TRBD2
CASSYPGYTDTQYF	TGTGCCAGCAGTTACCCCGGGTACACAGATACGCAGTATTTT	.	TRBV6-6	TRBJ2-3	.
CASRTPDQGQVMGTEAFF	TGTGCCAGCAGGACTCCTGACCAGGGCCAGGTGATGGGAACTGAAGCTTTCTTT	.	TRBV7-9	TRBJ1-1	.
CASSQRALSADTQYF	TGCGCCAGCAGCCAGCGGGCCTTATCGGCAGATACGCAGTATTTT	once	TRBV4-3	TRBJ2-3	.
CASSQDGTAGVDTIYF	TGCGCCAGCAGCCAAGATGGGACAGCGGGGGTTGACACCATATATTTT	.	TRBV4-3	TRBJ1-3	TRBD1
CASSIQGWTEAFF	TGTGCCAGCAGTATACAGGGTTGGACTGAAGCTTTCTTT	.	TRBV6-7	TRBJ1-1	.
CASSGRQGDANEKLFF	TGTGCCAGTAGTGGCCGACAGGGGGATGCTAATGAAAAACTGTTTTTT	.	TRBV19	TRBJ1-4	TRBD1
CASSFGTSVGELFF	TGTGCCAGCAGTTTCGGGACTAGCGTCGGGGAGCTGTTTTTT	.	TRBV27	TRBJ2-2	TRBD2
CASSLAWGVAYEQYF	TGTGCCAGCAGCTTGGCCTGGGGGGTGGCCTACGAGCAGTACTTC	.	TRBV5-6	TRBJ2-7	.
CASNHRGSDEQYF	TGTGCCAGTAACCACAGGGGGAGCGACGAGCAGTACTTC	.	TRBV18	TRBJ2-7	TRBD1
CASSGLAEFTDTQYF	TGCGCCAGCAGTGGCTTGGCAGAATTCACAGATACGCAGTATTTT	few	TRBV5-1	TRBJ2-3	.
CASSPAAQETQYF	TGTGCCAGCAGCCCGGCGGCCCAAGAGACCCAGTACTTC	.	TRBV7-9	TRBJ2-5	.
CASSGQVHTEAFF	TGTGCCAGCAGTGGACAGGTTCACACTGAAGCTTTCTTT	.	TRBV2	TRBJ1-1	.
CASSLTGLGNQPQHF	TGTGCCAGCAGTTTAACCGGGTTGGGCAATCAGCCCCAGCATTTT	.	TRBV28	TRBJ1-5	.
CSVEAGAPFEQYF	TGCAGCGTTGAAGCGGGAGCGCCTTTCGAGCAGTACTTC	.	TRBV29-1	TRBJ2-7	.
CSSSPGAGGYEQYF	TGTTCCAGCAGCCCTGGGGCGGGGGGCTACGAGCAGTACTTC	.	TRBV7-9	TRBJ2-7	TRBD2
CASSEAGGSGETQYF	TGTGCCAGCAGTGAAGCGGGGGGTTCGGGAGAGACCCAGTACTTC	.	TRBV2	TRBJ2-5	.
CASRPGGATQPQHF	TGTGCCAGCAGACCAGGGGGCGCGACTCAGCCCCAGCATTTT	.	TRBV27	TRBJ1-5	TRBD1
CASSLGTEDNQPQHF	TGTGCCAGCAGTCTCGGGACAGAAGACAATCAGCCCCAGCATTTT	.	TRBV27	TRBJ1-5	TRBD1
CASSYSISPQEVYTF	TGTGCCAGCAGTTACTCTATCAGTCCCCAAGAGGTCTACACCTTC	.	TRBV6-6	TRBJ1-2	.
CASSQPPLEGYTF	TGTGCCAGCAGCCAACCACCCTTGGAGGGCTACACCTTC	.	TRBV13	TRBJ1-2	.
CASRALTGVLNEKLFF	TGTGCCAGCAGAGCACTTACAGGGGTCCTAAATGAAAAACTGTTTTTT	.	TRBV2	TRBJ1-4	TRBD1
CASSLAGQLYGYTF	TGCGCCAGCAGCTTGGCCGGACAGCTCTATGGCTACACCTTC	once	TRBV5-1	TRBJ1-2	.
CASRYNDISYEQYF	TGTGCCAGCAGATACAACGACATTTCCTACGAGCAGTACTTC	.	TRBV7-9	TRBJ2-7	.
CASSRTGAVEETQYF	TGCGCCAGCAGCAGGACAGGGGCAGTGGAGGAGACCCAGTACTTC	.	TRBV5-1	TRBJ2-5	TRBD1
CASSQEAGRIYGYTF	TGTGCCAGCAGCCAAGAGGCAGGGCGCATCTATGGCTACACCTTC	few	TRBV14	TRBJ1-2	.
CASSFGPDQPQHF	TGTGCCAGCAGCTTTGGGCCAGATCAGCCCCAGCATTTT	.	TRBV7-9	TRBJ1-5	.
CATSREGSSVYF	TGTGCCACCAGCAGAGAGGGCAGCTCGGTTTACTTC	.	TRBV15	TRBJ2-5	.
CASSQQDGSYEQYF	TGCGCCAGCAGCCAACAGGACGGGAGCTACGAGCAGTACTTC	.	TRBV4-3	TRBJ2-7	.